The next 4 T cell receptor beta chains were all read from a single sample in a study of T cell responses to AZD1222 COVID-19 vaccine. Sequencing was performed with immunoSEQ multiplex PCR; in TCRdb, only in-frame clones are kept and a portion is missing. There are roughly 62,000 clones in the sample; over 70% occur only once, and roughly 13% lies in the top ten. The sequencing here drew on peripheral blood, taken on day 0 of AZD1222 vaccination. The source is an adult in good health.

The chain links TRBV5-5 to TRBJ1-4, with a tentative D call TRBD1 (6 bases). Trimming left V 0 bases short and J 7 bases short, with 13 bases between. In germline, CDR1 is SGHKS, CDR2 YYEKEE (reference sequence). This CDR3 has 15 residues. CDR3 protein: CASSLVGGQTEKLFF. CDR3 bases: TGTGCCAGCAGCTTGGTAGGGGGGCAGACTGAAAAACTGTTTTTT.

The V gene is TRBV12-3 or TRBV12-4, the J gene TRBJ1-4; D perhaps matches TRBD1 (6 bases). This CDR3 contains 13 residues. Trimming took off 2 bases at V and 7 bases at J, with 8 bases between the two ends. This chain's CDR3 is CASSLIGGEKLFF. The CDR3 nucleotides are TGTGCCAGCAGTTTAATAGGGGGTGAAAAACTGTTTTTT.

This chain links TRBV18 with TRBJ1-1; weak D call: TRBD1 (5 bases). The CDR3 is made up of 17 amino acids. The germline gives CDR1 KGHSH, CDR2 LQKENI. V was cut by 0 bases and J by 1 base, with 15 bases left in between. The CDR3 loop reads CASSPPIVGAANTEAFF. CDR3 sequence (DNA): TGTGCCAGCTCACCACCAATCGTCGGGGCGGCGAACACTGAAGCTTTCTTT.

The chain has TRBV3-1 (or the pseudogene TRBV3-2) and TRBJ1-2; 9 positions agree with TRBD1. J gave up 6 bases and V 4 bases, and 3 bases lay outside the gene matches. There are 13 residues in the CDR3. Germline V gene lookup returns CDR1 LGHDT and CDR2 YNNKEL (reference sequence). The CDR3 sequence: CASSPQGAHGYTF. In DNA, the CDR3 is TGTGCCAGCAGCCCACAGGGGGCGCATGGCTACACCTTC.